This T cell receptor beta chain was retrieved from a study of PD-1 blockade in mismatch repair-deficient tumors. Study-wide context: Patients had fewer than 15 mismatch repair-deficient cancer types and were previously treated and progressing. Whole-study findings and limits: After pembrolizumab, tumor-resident clones rose rapidly, then generally contracted before radiologic responses.

Stated time point: identical approximately 10-day culture without peptide (control). TCR sequencing covered a few patients who responded to pembrolizumab. An identically run culture lacking peptide was the fold-change baseline. TCRdb keeps only in-frame clones here, not all; method: immunoSEQ multiplex PCR. The data show around 13,000 clones, 80% to 90% seen once. CDR1 KGHSH and CDR2 LQKENI come from the germline V gene. V was trimmed by 6 bases and J by 2 bases, leaving 10 bases between them. This CDR3 is built from 13 residues. As to this clone: The antigen is undetermined.

The J gene is TRBJ1-1, the V gene TRBV18; no definite D call. The TCR was taken from an adult with mismatch repair-deficient cancer. Source: cells cultured in vitro, taken from a patient treated with pembrolizumab. The CDR3 reads CASSTPGNTEAFF. In nucleotides, the CDR3 is TGTGCCAGCTCGACCCCGGGAAACACTGAAGCTTTCTTT.